The table lists the clone carrying this T cell receptor (beta chain) with a few counts. Its target is not known. The V gene lost 0 bases and the J gene lost 0 bases, with 12 bases spanning the gap. In germline, CDR1 is SGHRS, CDR2 YFSETQ. CDR3 length: 17 residues. The data stem from a study of OX40 agonist ivuxolimab in advanced cancers. Across the whole study: Patients got intravenous ivuxolimab at 0.01 to 10 mg/kg every 2 weeks. Overall study findings and caveats: There was clonal expansion of CD4+ and CD8+ blood T cells by week 6 at 0.1 to 3.0 mg/kg.

TCRdb's copy holds only in-frame clones and misses some; the assay was immunoSEQ multiplex PCR. Here the sample spans 70,000 to 95,000 clones, 90% being singletons. The sample in question was CD4+ or CD8+ T cells sorted from blood, obtained in a trial of the OX40 agonist ivuxolimab. The chain recombines TRBV5-1 with TRBJ2-2; a weak D match, TRBD1 (6 bases). The clonotype originates from an adult with an advanced solid tumor such as melanoma, head and neck, liver or kidney cancer. CDR3: CASSLGHRDANTGELFF. CDR3 sequence (DNA): TGCGCCAGCAGCTTGGGGCACAGGGACGCGAACACCGGGGAGCTGTTTTTT.